The 3 T cell receptor beta chains presented below share a single source sample, sequenced in a study of long-term antiretroviral therapy in people with HIV. The libraries were made with immunoSEQ v3.0 at survey level. Here immunoSEQ multiplex PCR was the method, and the copy in TCRdb shows in-frame clones only, minus some. The sample has some 45,000 clones, around nine tenths seen once; the top ten hold 5.1%. The sequences come from unsorted PBMCs, collected 0.1 years before starting antiretroviral therapy. Receptors were obtained from a woman aged 50 to 60 with HIV.

The chain couples TRBV9 to TRBJ2-7; either TRBD1 or TRBD2 may fit D (5 bases each). This CDR3 has 14 amino acids. The V gene's germline CDR1 is SGDLS and CDR2 YYNGEE. With 3 bases removed from V and 4 bases from J, the gap between germline ends came to 14 bases. The CDR3 is CASSAVLGEYEQYF. CDR3 bases: TGTGCCAGCAGCGCCGTCCTGGGGGAATACGAGCAGTACTTC.

This chain uses TRBV6-1 with TRBJ2-5; either TRBD1 or TRBD2 may supply D (6 bases each). Per germline, CDR1 MNHNS and CDR2 SASEGT. CDR3 size: 17 residues. V was shortened by 2 bases and J by 4 bases, with 20 bases between the two germline ends. Here the CDR3 DNA reads TGTGCCAGCAGTGAAAATCGGGGGACATCGCTTTCAGAGACCCAGTACTTC. Encoded protein: CASSENRGTSLSETQYF.

The V and J genes are TRBV5-4 and TRBJ2-1; D is unresolved. V gave up 0 bases and J gave up 3 bases, with 7 bases separating them. Germline V gene lookup returns CDR1 SGHNT and CDR2 YYREEE (reference sequence). This CDR3 has 14 residues. The CDR3 DNA is TGTGCCAGCAGCTTGGTGGGGAACTACAATGAGCAGTTCTTC. This encodes CASSLVGNYNEQFF. The full variable domain, rest sourced from reference TRBV5-4 and TRBJ2-1, is ETGVTQSPTHLIKTRGQQVTLRCSSQSGHNTVSWYQQALGQGPQFIFQYYREEENGRGNFPPRFSGLQFPNYSSELNVNALELDDSALYLCASSLVGNYNEQFFGPGTRLTVL.